These 29 T cell receptor beta chains were all obtained from the same sample, sequenced in a study of blood T cell repertoires in COVID-19. Clones were sequenced by immunoSEQ multiplex PCR, and TCRdb holds only the in-frame ones, with some missing. The repertoire consists of 250,000 to 400,000 clones, with around 90% occurring once and the leading ten covering 2% to 3%. Sequencing input: PBMCs or T cells enriched from blood (not recorded which). All receptors come from a man aged 60 to 69 who had recovered from COVID-19.

The rearrangement uses TRBV18 and TRBJ1-1; D is uncertain. Germline V gene sequence: CDR1 KGHSH, CDR2 LQKENI. V shed 6 bases and J shed 1 base, with 9 bases lying between them. The CDR3 contains 13 residues. For the CDR3, the DNA is TGTGCCAGCTCTACAGCAGGGAACACTGAAGCTTTCTTT. It codes for CASSTAGNTEAFF.

The chain links TRBV2 to TRBJ2-7, with 8 nucleotides matching TRBD1. CDR1 and CDR2 (germline): SNHLY, FYNNEI. V was pared by 4 bases and J by 5 bases, with 13 bases of the junction left unmatched. The CDR3 has 16 amino acids. CDR3 DNA sequence: TGTGCCAGCAGTGTGGGAGTAAGCGCAGGGGGCCACGAGCAGTACTTC. It translates to CASSVGVSAGGHEQYF.

This chain joins TRBV12-3 or TRBV12-4 and TRBJ1-5, with TRBD1 matching over 7 bases. The CDR3 spans 13 residues. V shed 5 bases and J 4 bases; nucleotides not matched to a gene: 2. The CDR3 loop is CASSTGQNQPQHF. DNA of the CDR3: TGTGCCAGCAGTACGGGACAGAATCAGCCCCAGCATTTT.

This chain connects TRBV29-1 to TRBJ1-2, with D maybe TRBD1 (6 bases). CDR1 is SQVTM, CDR2 ANQGSEA, per germline. The CDR3 has 12 amino acids. V dropped 0 bases and J dropped 5 bases, with 7 bases sitting between them. For the CDR3, the DNA is TGCAGCGTTGAAGATCAGGGGTATGGCTACACCTTC. Translating gives CSVEDQGYGYTF.

V is TRBV2 and J is TRBJ1-5; D may be TRBD1 (5 bases). Germline loops: CDR1 SNHLY, CDR2 FYNNEI. Trimming cost V 6 bases and J 5 bases, with 17 bases left between them. This CDR3 is built from 15 residues. This CDR3 is CASSSSPPGHQPQHF. The CDR3 DNA reads TGTGCCAGCAGCAGTAGCCCACCAGGGCATCAGCCCCAGCATTTT.

The chain is built from TRBV4-1 and TRBJ1-2; TRBD1 matches at 7 bases. Germline CDR1 reads MGHRA; CDR2 reads YSYEKL. The trim removed 3 bases at V and 3 bases at J, leaving 25 bases unmatched. This CDR3 is 21 amino acids long. CDR3 protein: CASSQGIRGRTYNTHYYGYTF. The CDR3 DNA is TGCGCCAGCAGCCAGGGAATCAGGGGGAGAACCTATAATACCCACTACTATGGCTACACCTTC.

The CDR3 protein is CASSFAGGGDGELFF. CDR3 bases: TGTGCCAGCAGCTTTGCGGGAGGGGGTGACGGGGAGCTGTTTTTT. The V gene is TRBV7-8, the J gene TRBJ2-2; 9 positions agree with TRBD2. CDR3 size: 15 residues. The junction had 6 bases not matched to a gene; V was cut back by 3 bases and J by 7 bases. Germline V CDR1 and CDR2: SGHVS, FQNEAQ. The full variable domain, completed using reference TRBV7-8 and TRBJ2-2, is GAGVSQSPRYKVAKRGQDVALRCDPISGHVSLFWYQQALGQGPEFLTYFQNEAQLDKSGLPSDRFFAERPEGSVSTLKIQRTQQEDSAVYLCASSFAGGGDGELFFGEGSRLTVL.

This rearrangement joins TRBV9 to TRBJ2-1; D not certain. There are 12 residues in the CDR3. Trimming left V 0 bases short and J 7 bases short, with 5 bases between. From germline, CDR1 is SGDLS and CDR2 YYNGEE. The CDR3 nucleotides are TGTGCCAGCAGCGTAGCTGAGAATGAGCAGTTCTTC. It translates to CASSVAENEQFF. The whole variable domain, remainder taken from reference TRBV9 and TRBJ2-1, is DSGVTQTPKHLITATGQRVTLRCSPRSGDLSVYWYQQSLDQGLQFLIQYYNGEERAKGNILERFSAQQFPDLHSELNLSSLELGDSALYFCASSVAENEQFFGPGTRLTVL.

This sequence joins TRBV6-5 and TRBJ1-6; D might be TRBD1 (5 bases). CDR1 is MNHEY, CDR2 SVGAGI, per germline. The V end lost 2 bases, the J end lost 5 bases, and 13 bases lay between the germline ends. There are 16 residues in the CDR3. CDR3 sequence reads: CASSYRVGGDNSPLHF. The CDR3 DNA sequence: TGTGCCAGCAGTTACCGTGTTGGGGGGGATAATTCACCCCTCCACTTT.

The chain uses TRBV5-4 and TRBJ1-4; tentatively, D is TRBD1 (5 bases). CDR1 and CDR2 from the germline V gene are SGHNT and YYREEE (reference sequence). The CDR3 has 13 residues. The V and J ends lost 3 bases and 8 bases respectively, with 11 bases between them. The DNA for the CDR3 is TGTGCCAGCAGCTGGGGGGATGGGGAAAAACTGTTTTTT. Translation: CASSWGDGEKLFF.

V usage is TRBV3-1 (or the pseudogene TRBV3-2) and J usage is TRBJ2-1; 10 nucleotides match TRBD2. Trimming took 3 bases from V and 2 from J; bases not matched to a gene: 4. The CDR3 is 16 residues long. Germline lookup yields CDR1 LGHDT and CDR2 YNNKEL (reference sequence). The CDR3 DNA is TGTGCCAGCAGCCAGGGGACTAGCGTGGCCTACAATGAGCAGTTCTTC. As protein: CASSQGTSVAYNEQFF.

The rearrangement links TRBV6-5 to TRBJ1-2; 7 nucleotides align to TRBD1. After removal of 4 bases from V and 12 bases from J, the junction contained 8 bases not matched to a gene. This CDR3 contains 12 residues. The germline V gene has CDR1 MNHEY and CDR2 SVGAGI. CDR3 sequence (DNA): TGTGCCAGCAGTTCAACAGGGGAGCACCACACCTTC. Translation gives CASSSTGEHHTF.

V usage is TRBV30 and J usage is TRBJ1-1; D uncertain. Looked up from germline, CDR1 is GTSNPN and CDR2 is SVGIG (reference sequence). Trimming left V 0 bases short and J 1 base short, with 9 bases between. CDR3 length: 14 amino acids. The CDR3 bases are TGTGCCTGGAGTGTAGTCTCGGGGAACACTGAAGCTTTCTTT. Its protein product is CAWSVVSGNTEAFF.

The CDR3 reads CAINTVAKNIQYF. In DNA form, the CDR3 reads TGTGCCATCAATACTGTAGCCAAAAACATTCAGTACTTC. V is TRBV2 and J is TRBJ2-4; D not resolved. CDR1 is SNHLY, CDR2 FYNNEI, per germline. V lost 10 bases, J lost 0 bases, and 10 bases lay in between. This CDR3 comprises 13 residues.

V and J are TRBV6-5 and TRBJ2-7; weak D call: TRBD1 (5 bases). This CDR3 contains 15 residues. V lost 6 bases, J lost 2 bases, and 17 bases lay in between. Germline lookup yields CDR1 MNHEY and CDR2 SVGAGI. The DNA for the CDR3 is TGTGCCAGCAGCCCCCTACAGGTCGCGGCCTACGAGCAGTACTTC. It yields the protein CASSPLQVAAYEQYF.

The chain links TRBV15 to TRBJ2-2; the D gene is possibly TRBD1 (5 bases). Germline V lookup: CDR1 LNHNV, CDR2 YYDKDF (reference sequence). The CDR3 runs 14 residues. The V end lost 4 bases, the J end lost 3 bases, and 9 bases lay between the germline ends. The CDR3 loop is CATSTTGHTGELFF. The CDR3 DNA follows: TGTGCCACCAGCACAACAGGACACACCGGGGAGCTGTTTTTT. Supplemented by reference TRBV15 and TRBJ2-2, the full variable domain reads DAMVIQNPRYQVTQFGKPVTLSCSQTLNHNVMYWYQQKSSQAPKLLFHYYDKDFNNEADTPDNFQSRRPNTSFCFLDIRSPGLGDTAMYLCATSTTGHTGELFFGEGSRLTVL.

This chain joins TRBV5-1 and TRBJ1-2, with TRBD1 as a possible D gene (5 bases). V shed 1 base and J shed 6 bases, with 7 bases lying between them. Germline V lookup: CDR1 SGHRS, CDR2 YFSETQ. The CDR3 spans 12 residues. The CDR3 nucleotides read TGCGCCAGCAGCTTGACCAGGGATGGCTACACCTTC. Translated: CASSLTRDGYTF.

The rearrangement uses TRBV13 and TRBJ1-1; a possible D gene is TRBD1 (6 bases). The CDR3 has 13 amino acids. CDR1 PRHDT and CDR2 FYEKMQ come from the germline V gene (reference sequence). Trimming took off 0 bases at V and 10 bases at J, with 12 bases between the two ends. The CDR3 spells CASSLGSGRGAFF. The DNA of the CDR3 is TGTGCCAGCAGCTTAGGGTCGGGCAGGGGAGCTTTCTTT.

The chain couples TRBV27 to TRBJ1-2; 10 bases are shared with TRBD1. In germline, CDR1 is MNHEY, CDR2 SMNVEV (reference sequence). The CDR3 length is 14 residues. The junction had 8 bases not matched to a gene; V was cut back by 3 bases and J by 10 bases. This CDR3 is CASSLGTGAGPYTF. The CDR3 DNA sequence: TGTGCCAGCAGTTTGGGGACAGGGGCCGGTCCCTACACCTTC.

Only one count was recorded for this clone. V and J are TRBV6-6 and TRBJ2-1; 8 positions match TRBD2. V trimming: 4 bases; J trimming: 4 bases; junction bases outside the gene matches: 3. The V gene's germline CDR1 is MNHNY and CDR2 SVGAGI (reference sequence). The CDR3 sequence is 14 residues long. This CDR3 is CASSLASGYNEQFF. The CDR3 nucleotides are TGTGCCAGCAGTTTGGCTAGCGGGTACAATGAGCAGTTCTTC.

The chain uses TRBV6-5 and TRBJ2-3, with D perhaps TRBD1 (6 bases). Trimming took 7 bases from V and 4 from J, leaving 12 bases between them. This CDR3 has 13 residues. Germline values: CDR1 MNHEY, CDR2 SVGAGI. The CDR3 bases are TGTGCCAGCATGGCCCCAGGGGCAGATACGCAGTATTTT. This codes for CASMAPGADTQYF.

The V gene is TRBV5-1, the J gene TRBJ2-7; perhaps TRBD2 as D (7 bases). CDR3 length equals 15 residues. The germline CDR1 and CDR2 sequences are SGHRS and YFSETQ. V lost 0 bases and J 3 bases, leaving 13 bases between the germline ends. CDR3 DNA: TGCGCCAGCAGCTTGGTAGGGGGGGCCTTCTACGAGCAGTACTTC. This sequence encodes CASSLVGGAFYEQYF.

The V gene is TRBV19, the J gene TRBJ1-2, with a possible D match to TRBD1 (6 bases). This CDR3 is 12 amino acids long. The germline V and J ends were trimmed by 9 bases and 1 base, with 9 bases remaining between them. Germline V gene data show CDR1 as LNHDA and CDR2 as SQIVND (reference sequence). The CDR3 nucleotides are TGTGCCAGCAAGGACAGTAACTATGGCTACACCTTC. It codes for CASKDSNYGYTF.

This CDR3 is CASSDGTVYEQYF. The CDR3 nucleotides are TGCGCCAGCAGCGACGGGACAGTCTACGAGCAGTACTTC. This rearrangement joins TRBV5-1 to TRBJ2-7; TRBD1 matches 7 bases. The CDR3 runs to 13 residues. Germline V gives CDR1 SGHRS, CDR2 YFSETQ. V gave up 4 bases and J gave up 3 bases; unmatched junction bases: 4.

The rearrangement uses TRBV5-6 and TRBJ1-5; D uncertain. This CDR3 has 18 residues. Trimming removed 2 bases from V and 5 bases from J, with 23 bases in between. Germline V lookup: CDR1 SGHDT, CDR2 YYEEEE. The CDR3 region has the DNA TGTGCCAGCAGCTTCCGCCAGGCCGGAGCCGGGAGCGATCAGCCCCAGCATTTT. Its protein product is CASSFRQAGAGSDQPQHF.

J is TRBJ2-5 and V is TRBV7-3, with 12 bases fitting TRBD2. The CDR3 loop spans 16 amino acids. Trimming removed 5 bases from V and 3 bases from J; junction bases left unmatched: 7. The germline V gene encodes CDR1 SGHTA and CDR2 FQGTGA. Here the CDR3 DNA reads TGTGCCAGCAGCGGAGGGACTAGCGGGTATAAAGAGACCCAGTACTTC. Translating it yields CASSGGTSGYKETQYF.

This chain connects TRBV7-9 to TRBJ2-6; D possibly corresponds to TRBD2 (5 bases). Trimming took off 5 bases at V and 0 bases at J, with 20 bases between the two ends. The germline V gene has CDR1 SEHNR and CDR2 FQNEAQ (reference sequence). The CDR3 sequence is 19 residues long. DNA of the CDR3: TGTGCCAGCAGCGGACTCCAGGTTTATCTTGCCTCTGGGGCCAACGTCCTGACTTTC. Translated, it gives CASSGLQVYLASGANVLTF.

This clone was observed a handful of times. V is TRBV4-2 and J is TRBJ1-2, with D unclear. V shed 4 bases and J shed 7 bases, with 31 bases lying between them. From germline, CDR1 is LGHNA and CDR2 YNFKEQ. The CDR3 length is 19 residues. CDR3 in amino acids: CASSPDLRLEYGMGSGYTF. CDR3 sequence (DNA): TGTGCCAGCAGCCCGGACCTCCGACTAGAGTACGGCATGGGGAGTGGCTACACCTTC.

The rearrangement uses TRBV18 and TRBJ2-3, with D unresolved. This CDR3 is built from 14 residues. Germline V gene data show CDR1 as KGHSH and CDR2 as LQKENI. V was shortened by 3 bases and J by 3 bases, with 10 bases between the two germline ends. The CDR3 nucleotides read TGTGCCAGCTCACCCTCTCCTCTGACAGATACGCAGTATTTT. It yields the protein CASSPSPLTDTQYF.